These 23 T cell receptor beta chains share one sample of origin, sequenced in a study of shared clonotypes between healthy human individuals. TCRdb keeps only in-frame clones here, not all; method: immunoSEQ multiplex PCR. The repertoire holds roughly 2,300,000 clones, with around 92% as singletons. What was sequenced was naive CD4+ T cells from PBMCs. Described subset: CD45RA+ positively selected. The receptors were gathered from a man aged 18 to 35 in good health. Some clones in this sample may be carry-over from other donors' samples.

The genes are TRBV5-5 and TRBJ1-1; D is ambiguous. The germline V gene encodes CDR1 SGHKS and CDR2 YYEKEE (reference sequence). V dropped 4 bases and J dropped 1 base, with 11 bases sitting between them. CDR3 length: 14 amino acids. The CDR3 sequence: CASSPRPTNTEAFF. CDR3 bases: TGTGCCAGCAGCCCTAGACCGACGAACACTGAAGCTTTCTTT.

The V and J genes are TRBV28 and TRBJ1-1, with D unresolved. The CDR3 spans 13 residues. V gave up 8 bases and J gave up 6 bases, with 16 bases separating them. Germline V gene sequence: CDR1 MDHEN, CDR2 SYDVKM. For the CDR3, the DNA is TGTGCCAGCCCTCGAGGCCTTGTGGCTGAAGCTTTCTTT. Translating gives CASPRGLVAEAFF.

The chain employs TRBV6-1 and TRBJ1-1; tentative D call: TRBD1 (5 bases). The CDR3 has 13 residues. V was shortened by 6 bases and J by 4 bases, with 12 bases between the two germline ends. Germline V gene lookup returns CDR1 MNHNS and CDR2 SASEGT. The CDR3 sequence: CASRWTGLTEAFF. As DNA, the CDR3 is TGTGCCAGCAGATGGACGGGGCTCACTGAAGCTTTCTTT.

This chain connects TRBV7-2 to TRBJ2-7; D call uncertain. The CDR3 runs 11 residues. Germline-derived CDR1 and CDR2 are SGHTA and FQGNSA. V lost 4 bases to trimming and J lost 9 bases, with 10 bases between them. CDR3 sequence reads: CASSSQSGQYF. CDR3 DNA sequence: TGTGCCAGCAGCTCCCAATCGGGGCAGTACTTC.

This sequence joins TRBV6-4 and TRBJ2-3; TRBD2 matches 12 bases. Germline loops: CDR1 MRHNA, CDR2 SNTAGT. J was trimmed by 4 bases and V by 6 bases; bases with no gene match: 8. CDR3 length: 16 residues. CDR3 sequence: CASRRLAGDPPDTQYF. DNA of the CDR3: TGTGCCAGCAGAAGACTAGCGGGAGATCCCCCAGATACGCAGTATTTT.

In the case of this clone: Other DNA sequences of this sample code for an identical CDR3. The rearrangement links TRBV5-4 to TRBJ2-2; D is unclear. The CDR3 covers 14 residues. Per the germline V gene, CDR1 is SGHNT and CDR2 is YYREEE (reference sequence). V was trimmed by 0 bases and J by 1 base, leaving 4 bases between them. This chain's CDR3 is CASSLAKNTGELFF. The CDR3 DNA is TGTGCCAGCAGCTTGGCCAAGAACACCGGGGAGCTGTTTTTT.

This chain uses TRBV10-3 with TRBJ2-2, with D uncertain. This CDR3 is built from 14 residues. The V end lost 4 bases, the J end lost 6 bases, and 12 bases lay between the germline ends. Germline-derived CDR1 and CDR2 are ENHRY and SYGVKD. CDR3 sequence (DNA): TGTGCCATCAGTGTCAGTACTGGACCCGGGGAGCTGTTTTTT. Translation: CAISVSTGPGELFF.

In DNA form, the CDR3 reads TGCAGCGCTGGCAGCAGGGGATCAAACCCGGACAATGAGCAGTTCTTC. Its translation is CSAGSRGSNPDNEQFF. The gene calls are TRBV29-1 and TRBJ2-1; D may be TRBD1 (6 bases). V was trimmed by 7 bases and J by 5 bases, leaving 24 bases between them. The CDR3 length is 16 residues. CDR1 is SQVTM, CDR2 ANQGSEA, per germline.

V and J are TRBV28 and TRBJ2-1, with D unclear. CDR3 length equals 12 residues. The ends were cut back, 8 bases at V and 1 base at J, with 6 bases in the middle. Germline V gene data show CDR1 as MDHEN and CDR2 as SYDVKM. CDR3 sequence reads: CASCLSYNEQFF. The CDR3 DNA reads TGTGCCAGCTGCTTATCCTACAATGAGCAGTTCTTC. The complete variable domain, with remaining parts taken from reference TRBV28 and TRBJ2-1, reads DVKVTQSSRYLVKRTGEKVFLECVQDMDHENMFWYRQDPGLGLRLIYFSYDVKMKEKGDIPEGYSVSREKKERFSLILESASTNQTSMYLCASCLSYNEQFFGPGTRLTVL.

A word on this clone: Other DNA sequences in this specimen translate into the identical CDR3. The chain carries TRBV28 and TRBJ1-2; D call uncertain. CDR1 and CDR2 (germline): MDHEN, SYDVKM. The CDR3 has 13 amino acids. V gave up 4 bases and J gave up 0 bases, with 6 bases separating them. CDR3 in amino acids: CASSSGPNYGYTF. The CDR3 region has the DNA TGTGCCAGCAGTTCTGGCCCTAACTATGGCTACACCTTC.

CDR3 nucleotide sequence: TGTGCCAGTAGTAATCCCAGCGGGAGCGGCTGGGAGACCCAGTACTTC. Its protein product is CASSNPSGSGWETQYF. The rearrangement links TRBV19 to TRBJ2-5, with 8 bases matching TRBD2. The CDR3 runs to 16 residues. V shed 4 bases and J 5 bases; nucleotides not matched to a gene: 12. CDR1 LNHDA and CDR2 SQIVND come from the germline V gene (reference sequence).

The chain uses TRBV7-9 and TRBJ2-7, with D maybe TRBD2 (6 bases). The CDR3 is made up of 13 amino acids. The V gene lost 7 bases and the J gene lost 3 bases, with 13 bases spanning the gap. CDR1 SEHNR and CDR2 FQNEAQ come from the germline V gene (reference sequence). CDR3 nucleotide sequence: TGTGCCAGCATCCGGCCCGGGAGCTACGAGCAGTACTTC. As protein: CASIRPGSYEQYF.

On this clone itself: The same CDR3 also results from other DNA sequences found in this sample. V is TRBV19 and J is TRBJ2-7, with D possibly being TRBD1 (6 bases). The CDR3 is 13 amino acids. Germline CDR1 is LNHDA and CDR2 is SQIVND (reference sequence). V was cut by 1 base and J by 4 bases, with 8 bases left in between. The chain's CDR3 is CASSIVQGYEQYF. The CDR3 bases are TGTGCCAGTAGTATAGTACAGGGATACGAGCAGTACTTC.

As regards this clone: Other DNA variants within this sample encode the same CDR3. The chain uses TRBV7-2 and TRBJ1-2, with 7 bases aligning to TRBD1. The germline V gene has CDR1 SGHTA and CDR2 FQGNSA. This CDR3 has 13 amino acids. Trimming took 2 bases from V and 7 from J; bases not matched to a gene: 4. The CDR3 is CASSLRQGGGYTF. In nucleotides, the CDR3 is TGTGCCAGCAGCTTAAGACAGGGAGGTGGCTACACCTTC.

This chain connects TRBV7-2 to TRBJ1-3, with 7 bases aligning to TRBD1. CDR3 length: 15 amino acids. With 2 bases clipped from V and 3 bases from J, the junction kept 4 bases outside the gene matches. Germline values: CDR1 SGHTA, CDR2 FQGNSA. The CDR3 protein is CASSLFRQGGNTIYF. Here the CDR3 DNA reads TGTGCCAGCAGCTTATTCCGACAGGGTGGAAACACCATATATTTT.

J is TRBJ2-7 and V is TRBV7-9, with TRBD1 matching 7 bases. Trimming took 2 bases from V and 2 from J; bases not matched to a gene: 6. Germline CDR1 SEHNR, CDR2 FQNEAQ (reference sequence). The CDR3 totals 15 residues. CDR3 residues: CASSLYGTVTYEQYF. The CDR3 bases are TGTGCCAGCAGCTTATATGGGACAGTTACCTACGAGCAGTACTTC.

This clone appeared once. The chain carries TRBV7-8 and TRBJ2-7, with a tentative D call TRBD2 (6 bases). Germline CDR1 is SGHVS and CDR2 is FQNEAQ. Trimming removed 4 bases from V and 1 base from J, with 17 bases in between. The CDR3 spans 16 residues. In DNA form, the CDR3 reads TGTGCCAGCAGCTCTGGTGGAGGGGCGGGGTCCTACGAGCAGTACTTC. Translation: CASSSGGGAGSYEQYF.

V and J are TRBV5-5 and TRBJ1-1, with no clear D. From germline, CDR1 is SGHKS and CDR2 YYEKEE (reference sequence). The CDR3 has 11 residues. Between the trimmed V and J ends, which lost 4 bases and 9 bases, there was a span of 10 bases. CDR3 nucleotides: TGTGCCAGCAGCCTCACAGAAAAAGCTTTCTTT. It yields the protein CASSLTEKAFF.

The genes are TRBV7-7 and TRBJ1-4; weak D call: TRBD1 (5 bases). The V end lost 1 base, the J end lost 6 bases, and 12 bases lay between the germline ends. Germline V gives CDR1 SSHAT, CDR2 FNYEAQ (reference sequence). The CDR3 is made up of 15 amino acids. CDR3 residues: CASSLELSRDEKLFF. CDR3 nucleotide sequence: TGTGCCAGCAGCTTAGAACTGTCCAGGGATGAAAAACTGTTTTTT.

On this clone itself: Different DNA sequences within this sample yield the same CDR3. The chain is built from TRBV7-9 and TRBJ2-5, with 7 bases aligning to TRBD1. V shed 5 bases, J shed 5 bases, and the junction held 5 bases outside the gene matches. There are 13 residues in the CDR3. Germline V gene sequence: CDR1 SEHNR, CDR2 FQNEAQ (reference sequence). CDR3 amino acids: CASSLGGWETQYF. The CDR3 DNA reads TGTGCCAGCAGCCTAGGGGGCTGGGAGACCCAGTACTTC.

V is TRBV6-5 and J is TRBJ1-1; D is undetermined. Per germline, CDR1 MNHEY and CDR2 SVGAGI. Trimming cost V 2 bases and J 1 base, with 8 bases left between them. This CDR3 contains 14 residues. The CDR3 DNA reads TGTGCCAGCAGTTACATGGGCACGAACACTGAAGCTTTCTTT. Protein: CASSYMGTNTEAFF.

The rearrangement joins TRBV9 to TRBJ2-1, with 8 positions matching TRBD2. This CDR3 spans 17 amino acids. Germline V CDR1 and CDR2: SGDLS, YYNGEE. After removal of 3 bases from V and 1 base from J, the junction contained 9 bases not matched to a gene. CDR3 DNA: TGTGCCAGCAGCGATAACCCGGGACTAGTTTCCTACAATGAGCAGTTCTTC. Translating gives CASSDNPGLVSYNEQFF.

The chain couples TRBV28 to TRBJ2-3, with 7 bases lining up with TRBD2. CDR1 is MDHEN, CDR2 SYDVKM, per germline. After removal of 2 bases from V and 7 bases from J, the junction contained 9 bases not matched to a gene. The CDR3 is 15 amino acids. The CDR3, as DNA: TGTGCCAGCAGTTTAGGGGGAGGGGCAGGGAATACGCAGTATTTT. Translating it yields CASSLGGGAGNTQYF.